Sequencing of this T cell receptor (beta chain) was carried out in a study of a mutant IDH1 vaccine in newly diagnosed glioma. About the research overall: Treated patients comprised about 62% males and around 40% females, mean age approximately 37 years. Before enrollment, the patients had been treated with radiotherapy alone, temozolomide alone, or both together. Most of them had received both. Study-wide results and caveats: Among top peripheral T cell clonotypes, changes seemed unrelated to pseudoprogression.

The CDR3 sequence is 14 residues long. V was clipped by 3 bases and J by 6 bases; unmatched bases: 3. Germline V gene data show CDR1 as SGDLS and CDR2 as YYNGEE. TCRdb's table, derived via immunoSEQ multiplex PCR, lists solely in-frame clones and lacks some. Of roughly 70,000 clones detected, more than 70% appear once; the ten largest clones hold under 6%. Time point of the sample: baseline, week 1 (first vaccination visit). The sample's treatment: pre-vaccination baseline after standard-of-care therapy. The astrocytomas were IDH1-mutant, ATRX-negative, and WHO grade 3 or 4. Comments on this clone: Its antigen is still unknown.

The receptor was isolated from a woman under 30 with glioma. Some clones in this sample may be carry-over from other donors' samples. This chain connects TRBV9 to TRBJ1-4; 9 nucleotides agree with TRBD1. Sequenced here: peripheral blood mononuclear cells (PBMCs), sampled from a glioma patient treated with radiotherapy, temozolomide or both. In nucleotides, the CDR3 is TGTGCCAGCAGCGAACAGGGGGCGGATGAAAAACTGTTTTTT. This encodes CASSEQGADEKLFF.